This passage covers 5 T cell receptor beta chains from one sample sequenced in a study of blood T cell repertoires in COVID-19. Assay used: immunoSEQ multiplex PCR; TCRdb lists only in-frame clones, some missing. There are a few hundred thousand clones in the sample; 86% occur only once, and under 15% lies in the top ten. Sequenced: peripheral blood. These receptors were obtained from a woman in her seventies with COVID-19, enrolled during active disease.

The CDR3 nucleotides are TGTGCCCTCCGGGAAAATGAGCAGTTCTTC. It translates to CALRENEQFF. The V call is TRBV30, the J call TRBJ2-1, with D possibly being TRBD2 (5 bases). The V and J ends lost 8 bases and 7 bases respectively, with 9 bases between them. Germline-derived CDR1 and CDR2 are GTSNPN and SVGIG (reference sequence). This CDR3 comprises 10 residues.

The CDR3 reads CASSRSELYGYTF. The CDR3 DNA reads as TGTGCCAGCAGCCGAAGCGAATTGTATGGCTACACCTTC. V gene TRBV5-4 combines with J gene TRBJ1-2; no clear D. CDR1 is SGHNT and CDR2 is YYREEE in the germline V gene (reference sequence). The CDR3 totals 13 residues. V gave up 4 bases and J gave up 5 bases, with 12 bases separating them.

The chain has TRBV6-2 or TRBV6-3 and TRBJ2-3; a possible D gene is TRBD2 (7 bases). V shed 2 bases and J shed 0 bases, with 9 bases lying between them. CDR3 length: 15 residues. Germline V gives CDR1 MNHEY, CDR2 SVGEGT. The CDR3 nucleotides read TGTGCCAGCAGTTACGGGGGGGGCAGCACAGATACGCAGTATTTT. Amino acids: CASSYGGGSTDTQYF.

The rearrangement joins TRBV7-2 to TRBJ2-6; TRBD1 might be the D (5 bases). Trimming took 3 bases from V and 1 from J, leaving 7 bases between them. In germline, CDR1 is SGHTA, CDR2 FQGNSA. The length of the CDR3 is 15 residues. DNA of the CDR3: TGTGCCAGCAGCTTTTACAGGTCTGGGGCCAACGTCCTGACTTTC. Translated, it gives CASSFYRSGANVLTF. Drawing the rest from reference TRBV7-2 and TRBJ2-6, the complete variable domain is GAGVSQSPSNKVTEKGKDVELRCDPISGHTALYWYRQSLGQGLEFLIYFQGNSAPDKSGLPSDRFSAERTGGSVSTLTIQRTQQEDSAVYLCASSFYRSGANVLTFGAGSRLTVL.

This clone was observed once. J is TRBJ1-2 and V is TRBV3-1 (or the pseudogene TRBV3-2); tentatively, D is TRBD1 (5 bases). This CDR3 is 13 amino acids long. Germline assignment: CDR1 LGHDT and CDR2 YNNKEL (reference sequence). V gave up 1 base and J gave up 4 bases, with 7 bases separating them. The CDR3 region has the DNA TGTGCCAGCAGCCAAGGCGGGGGCTATGGCTACACCTTC. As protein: CASSQGGGYGYTF.